This T cell receptor beta chain was sequenced in a study of cytomegalovirus exposure and HLA in healthy donors. As to this clone: Its antigen is still unknown.

The donors, nominally healthy at sampling, likely had unrecorded immune exposures. PCR primers comprised 60 Vbeta and 13 Jbeta primers. The data were produced by immunoSEQ multiplex PCR, yet TCRdb's version contains in-frame clones alone and is incomplete. Reported are about 210,000 clones; the ten largest clones contain about 1%. From germline, CDR1 is SEHNR and CDR2 FQNEAQ (reference sequence). Trimming removed 5 bases from V and 3 bases from J; junction bases left unmatched: 16. The CDR3 has 17 amino acids. Study-wide results and caveats: The study assumed roughly uniform donor sequencing depth for presence/absence analyses.

What was sequenced was PBMCs. This TCR came from a woman aged 25 to 39 in good health and CMV-seropositive. The chain links TRBV7-9 to TRBJ2-7, with 7 bases fitting TRBD1. CDR3 amino acids: CASSNRQGREGLYEQYF. The CDR3 DNA reads TGTGCCAGCAGCAATCGACAGGGCCGGGAAGGGCTCTACGAGCAGTACTTC.